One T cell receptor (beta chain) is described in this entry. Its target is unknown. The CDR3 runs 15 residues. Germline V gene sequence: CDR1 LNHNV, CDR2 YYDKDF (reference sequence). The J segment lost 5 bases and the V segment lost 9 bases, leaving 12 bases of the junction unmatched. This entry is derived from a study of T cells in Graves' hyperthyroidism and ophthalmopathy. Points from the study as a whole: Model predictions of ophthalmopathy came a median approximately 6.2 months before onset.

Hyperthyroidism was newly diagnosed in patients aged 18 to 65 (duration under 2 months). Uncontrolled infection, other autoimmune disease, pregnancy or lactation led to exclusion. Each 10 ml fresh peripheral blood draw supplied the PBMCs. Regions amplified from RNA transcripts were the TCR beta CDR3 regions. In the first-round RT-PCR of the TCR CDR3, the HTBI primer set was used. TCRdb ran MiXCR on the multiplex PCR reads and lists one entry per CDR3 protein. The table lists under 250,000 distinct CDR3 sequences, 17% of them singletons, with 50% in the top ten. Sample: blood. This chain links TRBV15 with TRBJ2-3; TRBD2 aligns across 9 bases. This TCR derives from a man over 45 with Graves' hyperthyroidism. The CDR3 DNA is TGTGCCACAAAGAGCGGGAGGTATGAAGGAGATACGCAGTATTTT. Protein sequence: CATKSGRYEGDTQYF.